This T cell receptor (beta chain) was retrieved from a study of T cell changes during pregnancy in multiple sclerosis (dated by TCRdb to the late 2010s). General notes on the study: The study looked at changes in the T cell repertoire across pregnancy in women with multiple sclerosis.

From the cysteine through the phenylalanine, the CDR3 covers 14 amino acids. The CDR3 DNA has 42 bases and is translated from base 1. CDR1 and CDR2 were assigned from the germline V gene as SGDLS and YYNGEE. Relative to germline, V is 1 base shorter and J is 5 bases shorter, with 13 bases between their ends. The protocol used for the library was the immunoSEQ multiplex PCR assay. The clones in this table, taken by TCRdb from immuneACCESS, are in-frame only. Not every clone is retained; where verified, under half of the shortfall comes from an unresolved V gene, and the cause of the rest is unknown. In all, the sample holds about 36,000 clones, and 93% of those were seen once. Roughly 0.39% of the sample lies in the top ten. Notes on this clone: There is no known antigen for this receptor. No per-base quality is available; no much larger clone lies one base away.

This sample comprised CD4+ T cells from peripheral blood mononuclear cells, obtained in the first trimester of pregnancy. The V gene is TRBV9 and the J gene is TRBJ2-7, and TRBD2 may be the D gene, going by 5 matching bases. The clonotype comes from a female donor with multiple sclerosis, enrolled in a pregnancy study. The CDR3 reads CASSVSVERNEQYF. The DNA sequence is TGTGCCAGCAGCGTAAGTGTGGAGCGGAACGAGCAGTACTTC. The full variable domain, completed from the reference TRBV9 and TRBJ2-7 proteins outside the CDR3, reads DSGVTQTPKHLITATGQRVTLRCSPRSGDLSVYWYQQSLDQGLQFLIQYYNGEERAKGNILERFSAQQFPDLHSELNLSSLELGDSALYFCASSVSVERNEQYFGPGTRLTVT.